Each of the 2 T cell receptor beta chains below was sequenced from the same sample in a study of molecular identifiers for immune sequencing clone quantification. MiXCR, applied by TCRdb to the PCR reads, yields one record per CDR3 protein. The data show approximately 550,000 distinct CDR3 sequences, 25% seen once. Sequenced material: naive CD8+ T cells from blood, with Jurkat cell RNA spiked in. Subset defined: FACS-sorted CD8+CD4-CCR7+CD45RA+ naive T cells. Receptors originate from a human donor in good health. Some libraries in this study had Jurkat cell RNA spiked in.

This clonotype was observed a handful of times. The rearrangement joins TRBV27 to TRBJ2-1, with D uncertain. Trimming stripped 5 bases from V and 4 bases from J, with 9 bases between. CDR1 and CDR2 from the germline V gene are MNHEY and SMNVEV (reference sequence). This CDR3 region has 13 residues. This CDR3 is CASSTTLYNEQFF. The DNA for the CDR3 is TGTGCCAGCAGTACGACACTGTACAATGAGCAGTTCTTC.

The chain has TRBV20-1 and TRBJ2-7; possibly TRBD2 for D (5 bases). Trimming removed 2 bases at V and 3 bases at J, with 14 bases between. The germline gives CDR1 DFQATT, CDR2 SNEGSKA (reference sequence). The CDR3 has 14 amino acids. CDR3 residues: CSARRPGDNYEQYF. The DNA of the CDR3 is TGCAGTGCTAGAAGACCCGGGGATAACTACGAGCAGTACTTC.